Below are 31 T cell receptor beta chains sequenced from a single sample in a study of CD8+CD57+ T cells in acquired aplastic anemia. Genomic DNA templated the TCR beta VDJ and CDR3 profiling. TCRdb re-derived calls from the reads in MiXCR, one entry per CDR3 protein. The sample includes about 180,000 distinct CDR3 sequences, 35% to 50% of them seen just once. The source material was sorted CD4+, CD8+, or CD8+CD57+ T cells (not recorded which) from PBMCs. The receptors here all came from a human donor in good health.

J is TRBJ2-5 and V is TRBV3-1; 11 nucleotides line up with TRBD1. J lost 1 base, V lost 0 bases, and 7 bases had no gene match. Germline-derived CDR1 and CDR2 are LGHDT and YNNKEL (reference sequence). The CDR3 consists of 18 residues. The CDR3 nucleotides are TGTGCCAGCAGCCAAGATCGGGGGACAGGGGGACTCCAAGAGACCCAGTACTTC. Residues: CASSQDRGTGGLQETQYF.

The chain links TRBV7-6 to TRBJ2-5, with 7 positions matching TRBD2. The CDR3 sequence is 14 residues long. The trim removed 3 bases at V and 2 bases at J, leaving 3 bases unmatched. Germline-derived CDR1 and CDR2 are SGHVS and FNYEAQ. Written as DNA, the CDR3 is TGTGCCAGCAGCTTCAGTAGCGGGCAAGAGACCCAGTACTTC. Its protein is CASSFSSGQETQYF.

DNA for the CDR3: TGTGCCAGCAGCTCGCCCTGGGCCAACGTCCTGACTTTC. This gives the protein CASSSPWANVLTF. The V and J genes are TRBV5-4 and TRBJ2-6, with D uncertain. The germline V and J ends were trimmed by 3 bases and 5 bases, with 6 bases remaining between them. This CDR3 spans 13 amino acids. Germline V gene data show CDR1 as SGHNT and CDR2 as YYREEE (reference sequence).

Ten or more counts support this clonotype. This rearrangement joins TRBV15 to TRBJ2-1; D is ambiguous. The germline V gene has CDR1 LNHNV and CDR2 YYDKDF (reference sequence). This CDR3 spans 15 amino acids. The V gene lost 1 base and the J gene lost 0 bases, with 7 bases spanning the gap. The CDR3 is CATSRAAYSYNEQFF. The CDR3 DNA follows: TGTGCCACCAGCAGAGCTGCTTACTCCTACAATGAGCAGTTCTTC.

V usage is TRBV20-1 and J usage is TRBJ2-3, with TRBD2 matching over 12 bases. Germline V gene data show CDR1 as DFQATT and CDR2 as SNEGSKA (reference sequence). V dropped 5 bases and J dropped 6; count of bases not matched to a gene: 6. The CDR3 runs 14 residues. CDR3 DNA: TGCAGTGCTGGGTCTAGCGGGAGGGGCGATACGCAGTATTTT. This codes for CSAGSSGRGDTQYF.

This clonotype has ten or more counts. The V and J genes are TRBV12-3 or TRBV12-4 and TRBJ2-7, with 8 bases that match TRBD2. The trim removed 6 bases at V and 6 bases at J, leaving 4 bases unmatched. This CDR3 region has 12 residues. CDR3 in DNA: TGTGCCAGCAGCCGGGAGGGGTTCGAGCAGTACTTC. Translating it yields CASSREGFEQYF.

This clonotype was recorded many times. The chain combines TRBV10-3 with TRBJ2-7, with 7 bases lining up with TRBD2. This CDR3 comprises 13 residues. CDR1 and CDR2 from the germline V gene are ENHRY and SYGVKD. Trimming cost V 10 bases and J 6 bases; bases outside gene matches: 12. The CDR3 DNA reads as TGTGCCACCGGGTGGCGGGAGTTCGGCGAGCAGTACTTC. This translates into CATGWREFGEQYF.

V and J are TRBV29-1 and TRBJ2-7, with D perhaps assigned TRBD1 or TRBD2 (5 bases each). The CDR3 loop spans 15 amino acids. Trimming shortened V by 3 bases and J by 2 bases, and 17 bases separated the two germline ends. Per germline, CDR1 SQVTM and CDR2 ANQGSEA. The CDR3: CSVEGSGPGTYEQYF. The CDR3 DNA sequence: TGCAGCGTTGAGGGGTCGGGGCCAGGAACCTACGAGCAGTACTTC.

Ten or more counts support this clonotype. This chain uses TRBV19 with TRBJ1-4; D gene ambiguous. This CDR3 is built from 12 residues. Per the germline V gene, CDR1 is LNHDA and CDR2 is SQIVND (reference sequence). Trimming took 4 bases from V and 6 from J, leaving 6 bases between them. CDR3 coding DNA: TGTGCCAGTAGTACCCAAGATGAAAAACTGTTTTTT. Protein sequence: CASSTQDEKLFF.

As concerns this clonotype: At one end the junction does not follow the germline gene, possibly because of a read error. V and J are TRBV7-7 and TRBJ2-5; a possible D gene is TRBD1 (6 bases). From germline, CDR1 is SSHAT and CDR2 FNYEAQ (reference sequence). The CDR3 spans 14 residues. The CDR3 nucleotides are TGTGCTAGCAGCTTACTGGACAGCCAAGAGACCCAGTACTTC. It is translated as CASSLLDSQETQYF.

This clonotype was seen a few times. The DNA of the CDR3 is TGTGCCAGCAGTTCCAGCGGGAGAGGTACCGGGGAGCTGTTTTTT. This codes for CASSSSGRGTGELFF. The chain couples TRBV2 to TRBJ2-2, with TRBD2 matching 8 bases. Germline V CDR1 and CDR2: SNHLY, FYNNEI. The CDR3 is made up of 15 amino acids. Trimming at V came to 5 bases and at J to 5 bases, leaving 7 bases not matched to a gene.

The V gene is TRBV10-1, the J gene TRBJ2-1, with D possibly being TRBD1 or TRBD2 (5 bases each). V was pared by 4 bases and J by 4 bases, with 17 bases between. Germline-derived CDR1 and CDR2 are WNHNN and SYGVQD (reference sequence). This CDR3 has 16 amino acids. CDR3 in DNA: TGCGCCAGCAGTGGAGGCGGCAGAGGGGTTTACAATGAGCAGTTCTTC. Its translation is CASSGGGRGVYNEQFF.

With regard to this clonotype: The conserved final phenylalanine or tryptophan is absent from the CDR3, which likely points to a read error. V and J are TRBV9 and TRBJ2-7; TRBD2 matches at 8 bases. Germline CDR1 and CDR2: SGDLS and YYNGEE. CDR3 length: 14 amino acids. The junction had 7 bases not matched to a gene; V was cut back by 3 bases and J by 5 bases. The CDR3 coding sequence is TGTGCCAGCAGCGGGGGGCGGGAGGCCCACGAGCAGTACTCC. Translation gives CASSGGREAHEQYS.

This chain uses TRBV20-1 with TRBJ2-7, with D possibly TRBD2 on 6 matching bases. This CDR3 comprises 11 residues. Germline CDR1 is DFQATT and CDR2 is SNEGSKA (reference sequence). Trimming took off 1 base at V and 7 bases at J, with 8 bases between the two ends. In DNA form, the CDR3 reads TGCAGTGCTAGAGTGGGGAGGGAGCAGTACTTC. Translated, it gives CSARVGREQYF.

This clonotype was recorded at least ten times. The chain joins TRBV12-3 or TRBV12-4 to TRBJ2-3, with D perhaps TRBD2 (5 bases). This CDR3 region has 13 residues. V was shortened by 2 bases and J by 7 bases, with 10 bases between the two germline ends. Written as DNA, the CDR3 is TGTGCCAGCAGTTTAATGCAGACTAATACGCAGTATTTT. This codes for CASSLMQTNTQYF.

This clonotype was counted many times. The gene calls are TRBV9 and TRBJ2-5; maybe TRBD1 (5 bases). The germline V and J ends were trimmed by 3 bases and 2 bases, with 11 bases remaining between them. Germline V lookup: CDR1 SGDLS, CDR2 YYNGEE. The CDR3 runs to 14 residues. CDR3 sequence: CASSETVTQETQYF. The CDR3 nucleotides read TGTGCCAGCAGCGAGACAGTCACACAAGAGACCCAGTACTTC.

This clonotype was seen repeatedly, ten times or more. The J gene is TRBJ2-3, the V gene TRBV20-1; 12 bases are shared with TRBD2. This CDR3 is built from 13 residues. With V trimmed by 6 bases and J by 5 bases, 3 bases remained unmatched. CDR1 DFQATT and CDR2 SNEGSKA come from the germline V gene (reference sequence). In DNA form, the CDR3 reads TGCAGTGCCCTACTAGCGGGAGGAGATACGCAGTATTTT. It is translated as CSALLAGGDTQYF.

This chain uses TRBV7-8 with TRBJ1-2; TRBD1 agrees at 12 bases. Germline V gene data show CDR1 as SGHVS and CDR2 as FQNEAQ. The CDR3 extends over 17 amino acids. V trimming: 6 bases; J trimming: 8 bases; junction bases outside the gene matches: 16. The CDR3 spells CASSQYRDRGRRDGYTF. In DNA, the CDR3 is TGTGCCAGCAGTCAGTACCGGGACAGGGGGCGGAGGGACGGCTACACCTTC.

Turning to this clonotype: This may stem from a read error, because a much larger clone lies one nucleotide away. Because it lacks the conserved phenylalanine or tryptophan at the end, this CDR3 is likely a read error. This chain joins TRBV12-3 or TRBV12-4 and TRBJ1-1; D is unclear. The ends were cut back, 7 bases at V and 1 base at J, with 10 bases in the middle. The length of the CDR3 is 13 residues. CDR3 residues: CASTPTENTEAFS. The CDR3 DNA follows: TGTGCCAGCACCCCGACGGAGAACACTGAAGCTTTCTCT.

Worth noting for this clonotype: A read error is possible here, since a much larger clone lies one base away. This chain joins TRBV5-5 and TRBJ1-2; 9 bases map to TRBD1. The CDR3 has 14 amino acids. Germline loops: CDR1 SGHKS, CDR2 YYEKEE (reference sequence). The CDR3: CASSQGDRVGAYTF. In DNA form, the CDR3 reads TGCGCCAGCAGCCAAGGGGACAGGGTTGGTGCCTACACCTTC.

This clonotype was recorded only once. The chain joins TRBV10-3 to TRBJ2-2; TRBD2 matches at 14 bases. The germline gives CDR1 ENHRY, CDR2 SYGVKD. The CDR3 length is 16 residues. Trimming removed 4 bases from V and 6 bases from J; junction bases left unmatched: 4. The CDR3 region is CAISGGGLAGAGELFF. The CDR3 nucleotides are TGTGCCATCAGTGGTGGGGGACTAGCGGGGGCCGGGGAGCTGTTTTTT.

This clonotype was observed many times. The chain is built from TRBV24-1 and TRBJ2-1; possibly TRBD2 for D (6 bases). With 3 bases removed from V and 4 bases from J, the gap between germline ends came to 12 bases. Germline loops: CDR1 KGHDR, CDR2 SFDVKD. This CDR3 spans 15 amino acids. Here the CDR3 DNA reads TGTGCCACCAGTGATCACGGGAGCTTATACAATGAGCAGTTCTTC. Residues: CATSDHGSLYNEQFF.

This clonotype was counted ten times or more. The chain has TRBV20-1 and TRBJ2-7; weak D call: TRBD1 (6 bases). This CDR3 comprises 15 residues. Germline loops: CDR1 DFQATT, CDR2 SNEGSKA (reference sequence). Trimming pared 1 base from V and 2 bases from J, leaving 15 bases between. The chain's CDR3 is CSARGGRGNPYEQYF. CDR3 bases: TGCAGTGCTAGAGGGGGCAGGGGCAACCCCTACGAGCAGTACTTC.

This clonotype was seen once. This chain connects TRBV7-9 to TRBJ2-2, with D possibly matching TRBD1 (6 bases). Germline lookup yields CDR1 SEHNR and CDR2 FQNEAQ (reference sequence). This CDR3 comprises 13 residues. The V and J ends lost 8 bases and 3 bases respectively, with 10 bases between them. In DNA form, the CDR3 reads TGTGCCAGCGAGAGGGGGTACACCGGGGAGCTGTTTTTT. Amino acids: CASERGYTGELFF.

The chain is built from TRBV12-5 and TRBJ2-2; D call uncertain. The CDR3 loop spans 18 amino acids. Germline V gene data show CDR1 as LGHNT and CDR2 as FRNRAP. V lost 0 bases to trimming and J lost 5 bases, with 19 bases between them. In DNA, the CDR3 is TGTGCTAGTGGTTTGGTAGGAGTCACCCCGAACTTTACCGGGGAGCTGTTTTTT. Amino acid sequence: CASGLVGVTPNFTGELFF.

CDR3: CASSLLAGESEQYF. The CDR3 bases are TGCGCCAGCAGCTTGCTAGCGGGAGAGAGCGAGCAGTACTTC. The chain employs TRBV5-1 and TRBJ2-7; the match to TRBD2 covers 10 bases. The V gene end was trimmed by 1 base and the J gene end by 6 bases; junction bases not matched to a gene: 4. CDR1 is SGHRS and CDR2 is YFSETQ in the germline V gene. The CDR3 is made up of 14 amino acids.

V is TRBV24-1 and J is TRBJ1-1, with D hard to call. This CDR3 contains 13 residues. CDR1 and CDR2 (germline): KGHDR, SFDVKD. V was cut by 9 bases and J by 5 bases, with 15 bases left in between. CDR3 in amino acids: CATHNGVGTEAFF. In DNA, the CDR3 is TGTGCCACCCACAATGGAGTCGGTACTGAAGCTTTCTTT.

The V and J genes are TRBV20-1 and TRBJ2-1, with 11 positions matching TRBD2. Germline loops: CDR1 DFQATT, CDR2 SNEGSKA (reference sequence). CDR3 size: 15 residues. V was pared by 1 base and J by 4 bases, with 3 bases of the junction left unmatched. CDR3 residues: CSARATSGRYNEQFF. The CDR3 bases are TGCAGTGCTAGAGCAACTAGCGGGAGATACAATGAGCAGTTCTTC.

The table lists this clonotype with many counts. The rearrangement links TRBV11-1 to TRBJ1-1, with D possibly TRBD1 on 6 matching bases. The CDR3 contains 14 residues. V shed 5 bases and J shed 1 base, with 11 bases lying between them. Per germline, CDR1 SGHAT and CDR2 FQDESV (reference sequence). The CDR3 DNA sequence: TGTGCCAGCAGCCCCGGACAGAAGAACACTGAAGCTTTCTTT. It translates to CASSPGQKNTEAFF.

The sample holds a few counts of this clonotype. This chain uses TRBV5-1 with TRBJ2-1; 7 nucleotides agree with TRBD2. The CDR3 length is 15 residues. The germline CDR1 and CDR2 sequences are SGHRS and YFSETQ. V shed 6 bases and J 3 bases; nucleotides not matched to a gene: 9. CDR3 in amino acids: CASNPLSGNYNEQFF. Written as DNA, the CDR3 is TGCGCCAGCAACCCCTTGAGCGGGAACTACAATGAGCAGTTCTTC.

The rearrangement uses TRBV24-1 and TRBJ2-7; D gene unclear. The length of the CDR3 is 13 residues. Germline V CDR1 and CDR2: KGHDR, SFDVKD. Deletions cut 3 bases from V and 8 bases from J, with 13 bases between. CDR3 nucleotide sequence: TGTGCCACCAGTGATCCACTGACTTCGAAGCAGTACTTC. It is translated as CATSDPLTSKQYF.